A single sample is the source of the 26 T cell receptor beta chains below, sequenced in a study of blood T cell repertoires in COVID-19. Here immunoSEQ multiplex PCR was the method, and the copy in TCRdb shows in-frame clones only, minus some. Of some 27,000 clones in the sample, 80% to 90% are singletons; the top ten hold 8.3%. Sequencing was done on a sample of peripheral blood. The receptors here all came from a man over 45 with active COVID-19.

The CDR3 is CSASWAYSNQPQHF. CDR3 in DNA: TGCAGTGCTAGTTGGGCCTATAGCAATCAGCCCCAGCATTTT. The V gene is TRBV20-1, the J gene TRBJ1-5, with D hard to call. Trimming took 3 bases from V and 0 from J, leaving 9 bases between them. The CDR3 runs to 14 residues. CDR1 and CDR2 from the germline V gene are DFQATT and SNEGSKA (reference sequence).

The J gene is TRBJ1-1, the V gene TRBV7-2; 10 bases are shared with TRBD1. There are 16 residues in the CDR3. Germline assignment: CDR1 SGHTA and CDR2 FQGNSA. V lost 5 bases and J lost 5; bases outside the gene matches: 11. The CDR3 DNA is TGTGCCAGCAGCCAAACCCGGGACAGGGGAGGGACTGAAGCTTTCTTT. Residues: CASSQTRDRGGTEAFF.

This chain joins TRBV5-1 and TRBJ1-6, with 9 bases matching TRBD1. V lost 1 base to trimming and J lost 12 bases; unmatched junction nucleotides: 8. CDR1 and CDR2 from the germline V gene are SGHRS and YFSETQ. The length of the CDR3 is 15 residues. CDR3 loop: CASSLRRTGDQPLHF. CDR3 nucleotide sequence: TGCGCCAGCAGCTTGAGGCGGACAGGGGATCAACCCCTCCACTTT.

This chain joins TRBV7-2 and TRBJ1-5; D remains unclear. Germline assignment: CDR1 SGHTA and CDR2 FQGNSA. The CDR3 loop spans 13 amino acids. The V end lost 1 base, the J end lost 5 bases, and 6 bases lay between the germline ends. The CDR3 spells CASSLVRDQPQHF. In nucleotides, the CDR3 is TGTGCCAGCAGCTTAGTTCGGGATCAGCCCCAGCATTTT.

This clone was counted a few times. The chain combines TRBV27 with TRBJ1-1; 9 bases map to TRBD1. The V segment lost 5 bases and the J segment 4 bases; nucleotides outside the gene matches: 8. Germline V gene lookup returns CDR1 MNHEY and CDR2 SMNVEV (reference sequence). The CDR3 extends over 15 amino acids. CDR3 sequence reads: CASSTNRGRGTEAFF. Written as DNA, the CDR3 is TGTGCCAGCAGTACCAACAGGGGGCGAGGCACTGAAGCTTTCTTT.

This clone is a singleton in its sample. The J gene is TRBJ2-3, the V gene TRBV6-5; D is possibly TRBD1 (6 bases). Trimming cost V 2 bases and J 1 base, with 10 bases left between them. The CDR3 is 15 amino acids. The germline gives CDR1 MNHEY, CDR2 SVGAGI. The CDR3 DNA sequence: TGTGCCAGCAGTTACCAGGGGTTCGGCACAGATACGCAGTATTTT. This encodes CASSYQGFGTDTQYF.

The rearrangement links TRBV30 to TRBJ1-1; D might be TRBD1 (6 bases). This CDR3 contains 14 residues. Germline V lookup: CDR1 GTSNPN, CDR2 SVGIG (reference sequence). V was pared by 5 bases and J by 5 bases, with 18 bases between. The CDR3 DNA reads TGTGCCTGGGGATGGGGCAGGGGTAGGACTGAAGCTTTCTTT. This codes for CAWGWGRGRTEAFF.

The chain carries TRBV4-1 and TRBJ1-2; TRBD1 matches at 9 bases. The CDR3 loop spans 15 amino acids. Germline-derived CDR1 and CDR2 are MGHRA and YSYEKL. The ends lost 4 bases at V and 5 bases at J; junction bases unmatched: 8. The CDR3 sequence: CASSRVTGGIYGYTF. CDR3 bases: TGCGCCAGCAGCCGAGTGACAGGGGGGATTTATGGCTACACCTTC.

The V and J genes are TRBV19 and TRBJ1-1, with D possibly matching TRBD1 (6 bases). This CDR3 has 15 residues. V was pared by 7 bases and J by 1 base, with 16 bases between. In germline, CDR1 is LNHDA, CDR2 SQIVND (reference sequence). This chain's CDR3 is CASTPPGHKNTEAFF. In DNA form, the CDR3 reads TGTGCCAGTACCCCACCGGGACACAAGAACACTGAAGCTTTCTTT.

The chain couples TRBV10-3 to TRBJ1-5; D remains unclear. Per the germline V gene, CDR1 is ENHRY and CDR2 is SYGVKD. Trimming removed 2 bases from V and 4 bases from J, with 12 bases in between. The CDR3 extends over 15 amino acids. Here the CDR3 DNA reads TGTGCCATCAGTGAGGTCCCAGGAGGTAATCAGCCCCAGCATTTT. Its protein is CAISEVPGGNQPQHF.

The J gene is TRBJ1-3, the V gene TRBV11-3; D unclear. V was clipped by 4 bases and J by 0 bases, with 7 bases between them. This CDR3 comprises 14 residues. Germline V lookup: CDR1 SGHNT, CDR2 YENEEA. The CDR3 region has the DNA TGTGCCAGCAGCTATCGGGGCTCTGGAAACACCATATATTTT. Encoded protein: CASSYRGSGNTIYF.

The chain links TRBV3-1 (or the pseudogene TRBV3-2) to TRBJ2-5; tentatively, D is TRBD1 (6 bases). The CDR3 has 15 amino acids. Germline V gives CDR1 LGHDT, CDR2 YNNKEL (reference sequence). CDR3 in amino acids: CASLLRDIGQETQYF. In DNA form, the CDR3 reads TGTGCTAGCCTGCTAAGGGACATCGGTCAAGAGACCCAGTACTTC.

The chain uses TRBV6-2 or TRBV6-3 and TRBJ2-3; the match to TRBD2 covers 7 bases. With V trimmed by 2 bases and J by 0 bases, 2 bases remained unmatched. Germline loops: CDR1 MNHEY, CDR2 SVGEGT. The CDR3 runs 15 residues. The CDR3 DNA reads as TGTGCCAGCAGTTACGGTAGCGGGAGCACAGATACGCAGTATTTT. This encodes CASSYGSGSTDTQYF.

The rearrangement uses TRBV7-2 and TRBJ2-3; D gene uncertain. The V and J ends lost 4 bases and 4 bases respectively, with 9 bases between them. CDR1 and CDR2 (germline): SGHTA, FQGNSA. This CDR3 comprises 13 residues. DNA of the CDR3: TGTGCCAGCAGCTCCGAGGTGGCAGATACGCAGTATTTT. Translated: CASSSEVADTQYF. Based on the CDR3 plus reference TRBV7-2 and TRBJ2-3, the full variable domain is GAGVSQSPSNKVTEKGKDVELRCDPISGHTALYWYRQSLGQGLEFLIYFQGNSAPDKSGLPSDRFSAERTGGSVSTLTIQRTQQEDSAVYLCASSSEVADTQYFGPGTRLTVL.

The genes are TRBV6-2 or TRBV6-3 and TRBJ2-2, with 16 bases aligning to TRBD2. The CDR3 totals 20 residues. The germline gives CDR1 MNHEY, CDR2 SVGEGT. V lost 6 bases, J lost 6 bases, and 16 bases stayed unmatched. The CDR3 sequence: CASSPGLAGGEGLWPGELFF. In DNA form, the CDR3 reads TGTGCCAGCAGCCCGGGACTAGCGGGAGGGGAGGGCCTGTGGCCCGGGGAGCTGTTTTTT.

The CDR3 spells CASSLDASNTEAFF. As DNA, the CDR3 is TGCGCCAGCAGCTTGGACGCAAGCAACACTGAAGCTTTCTTT. The chain employs TRBV5-1 and TRBJ1-1; D is undetermined. Germline V gives CDR1 SGHRS, CDR2 YFSETQ. The CDR3 is made up of 14 amino acids. Trimming left V 0 bases short and J 2 bases short, with 8 bases between.

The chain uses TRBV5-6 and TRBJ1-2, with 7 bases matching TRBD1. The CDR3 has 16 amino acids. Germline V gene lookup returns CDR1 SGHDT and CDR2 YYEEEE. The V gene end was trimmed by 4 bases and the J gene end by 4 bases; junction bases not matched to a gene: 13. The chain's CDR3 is CASSPPDRSVAYGYTF. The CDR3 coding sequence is TGTGCCAGCAGCCCCCCGGACAGGTCCGTCGCCTATGGCTACACCTTC.

In DNA, the CDR3 is TGTGCCAGCAGTCGGACAGTTAGGGATAGCAATCAGCCCCAGCATTTT. It translates to CASSRTVRDSNQPQHF. This chain connects TRBV2 to TRBJ1-5, with a possible D match to TRBD1 (6 bases). Trimming removed 5 bases at V and 0 bases at J, with 14 bases between. Germline V CDR1 and CDR2: SNHLY, FYNNEI. CDR3 size: 16 residues.

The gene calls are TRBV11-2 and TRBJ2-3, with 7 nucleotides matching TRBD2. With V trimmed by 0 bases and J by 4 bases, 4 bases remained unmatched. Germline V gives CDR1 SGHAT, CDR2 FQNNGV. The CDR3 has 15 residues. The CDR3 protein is CASSLEGGSADTQYF. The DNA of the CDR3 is TGTGCCAGCAGCTTAGAGGGAGGGTCCGCAGATACGCAGTATTTT.

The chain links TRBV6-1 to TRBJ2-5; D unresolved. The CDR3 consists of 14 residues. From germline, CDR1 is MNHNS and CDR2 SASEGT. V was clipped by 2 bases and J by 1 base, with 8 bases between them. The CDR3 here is CASSESWAQETQYF. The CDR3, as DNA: TGTGCCAGCAGTGAATCTTGGGCCCAAGAGACCCAGTACTTC.

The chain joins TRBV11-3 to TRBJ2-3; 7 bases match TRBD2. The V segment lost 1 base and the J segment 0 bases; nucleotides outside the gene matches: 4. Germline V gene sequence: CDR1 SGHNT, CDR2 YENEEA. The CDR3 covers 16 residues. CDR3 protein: CASSLGEGHSTDTQYF. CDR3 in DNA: TGTGCCAGCAGCTTAGGGGAGGGCCATAGCACAGATACGCAGTATTTT.

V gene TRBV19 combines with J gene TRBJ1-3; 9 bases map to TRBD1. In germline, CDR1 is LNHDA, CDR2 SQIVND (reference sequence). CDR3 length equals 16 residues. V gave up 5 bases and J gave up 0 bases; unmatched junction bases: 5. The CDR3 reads CASSVGTGNSGNTIYF. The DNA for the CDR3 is TGTGCCAGTAGTGTCGGGACAGGGAACTCTGGAAACACCATATATTTT.

CDR3 nucleotides: TGTGCCAGCAGAGCAGGGGCCGGGACTGAAGCTTTCTTT. Protein: CASRAGAGTEAFF. The rearrangement links TRBV6-5 to TRBJ1-1; tentative D call: TRBD1 (6 bases). The CDR3 loop spans 13 amino acids. Germline loops: CDR1 MNHEY, CDR2 SVGAGI. Trimming pared 6 bases from V and 5 bases from J, leaving 13 bases between.

The CDR3 loop is CASSPTPGELFF. The CDR3 region has the DNA TGTGCCAGCTCACCCACACCCGGGGAGCTGTTTTTT. V is TRBV18 and J is TRBJ2-2; D not resolved. Trimming removed 3 bases from V and 6 bases from J, with 5 bases in between. This CDR3 spans 12 amino acids. Per germline, CDR1 KGHSH and CDR2 LQKENI.

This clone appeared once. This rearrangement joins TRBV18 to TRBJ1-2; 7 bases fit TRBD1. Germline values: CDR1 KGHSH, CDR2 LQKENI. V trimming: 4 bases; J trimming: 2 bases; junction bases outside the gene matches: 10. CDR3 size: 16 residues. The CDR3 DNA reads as TGTGCCAGCTCACGAATGGGGGACAGTCTAAACTATGGCTACACCTTC. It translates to CASSRMGDSLNYGYTF.

The CDR3 region has the DNA TGCAGCGTTCGACCGCTAGGTTTGGAGACCCAGTACTTC. It specifies CSVRPLGLETQYF. The chain joins TRBV29-1 to TRBJ2-5; D is unresolved. The ends were cut back, 5 bases at V and 5 bases at J, with 15 bases in the middle. The CDR3 contains 13 residues. CDR1 is SQVTM, CDR2 ANQGSEA, per germline.